This T cell receptor (beta chain) was captured by sequencing in a study of blood T cell repertoires in COVID-19. The overall study: PBMCs, B-cell-depleted T cells, or T cells were the source of the cDNA or gDNA that made up the material.

CDR3 size: 16 residues. Unmatched junction bases numbered 3, after V lost 1 base and J lost 2 bases. From germline, CDR1 is LGHDT and CDR2 YNNKEL (reference sequence). Assay used: immunoSEQ multiplex PCR; TCRdb lists only in-frame clones, some missing. Of about 100,000 clones in the sample, about 85% were seen once. The rearrangement joins TRBV3-1 (or the pseudogene TRBV3-2) to TRBJ2-1; TRBD2 aligns across 9 bases. This receptor was taken from a man in his sixties with acute or convalescent COVID-19. Sample: peripheral blood. The CDR3 protein is CASSQVAGGAYNEQFF. The CDR3 DNA reads as TGTGCCAGCAGCCAAGTGGCGGGGGGGGCCTACAATGAGCAGTTCTTC.